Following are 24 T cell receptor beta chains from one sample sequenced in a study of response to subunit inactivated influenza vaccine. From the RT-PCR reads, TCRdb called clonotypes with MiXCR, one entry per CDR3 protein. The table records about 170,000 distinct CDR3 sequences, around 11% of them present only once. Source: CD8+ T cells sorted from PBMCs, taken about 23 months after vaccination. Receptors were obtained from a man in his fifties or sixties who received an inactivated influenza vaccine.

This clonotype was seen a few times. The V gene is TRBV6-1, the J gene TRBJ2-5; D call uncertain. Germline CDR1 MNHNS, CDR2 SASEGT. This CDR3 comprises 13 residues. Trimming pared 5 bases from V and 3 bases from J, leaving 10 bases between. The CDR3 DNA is TGTGCCAGCAGTCCCCCGGGTAAAGAGACCCAGTACTTC. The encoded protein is CASSPPGKETQYF.

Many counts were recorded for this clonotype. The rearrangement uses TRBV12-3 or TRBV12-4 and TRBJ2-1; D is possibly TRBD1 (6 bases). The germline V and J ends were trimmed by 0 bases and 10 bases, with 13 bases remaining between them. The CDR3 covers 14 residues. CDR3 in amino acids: CASSLAQTGLEQFF. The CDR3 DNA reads TGTGCCAGCAGTTTAGCGCAAACAGGGTTGGAGCAGTTCTTC.

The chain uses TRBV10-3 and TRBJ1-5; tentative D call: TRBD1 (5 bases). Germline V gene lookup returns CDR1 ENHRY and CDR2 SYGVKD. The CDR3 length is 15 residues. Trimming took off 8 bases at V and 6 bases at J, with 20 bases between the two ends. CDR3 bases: TGTGCCATCGAATCGACAGAGAAGAGGGGTCAGCCCCAGCATTTT. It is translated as CAIESTEKRGQPQHF.

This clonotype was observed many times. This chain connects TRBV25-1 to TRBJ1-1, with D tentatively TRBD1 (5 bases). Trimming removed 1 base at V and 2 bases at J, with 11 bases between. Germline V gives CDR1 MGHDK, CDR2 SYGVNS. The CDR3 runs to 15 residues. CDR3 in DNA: TGTGCCAGCAGTGAATGGGGCAGCAGCAACACTGAAGCTTTCTTT. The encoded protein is CASSEWGSSNTEAFF.

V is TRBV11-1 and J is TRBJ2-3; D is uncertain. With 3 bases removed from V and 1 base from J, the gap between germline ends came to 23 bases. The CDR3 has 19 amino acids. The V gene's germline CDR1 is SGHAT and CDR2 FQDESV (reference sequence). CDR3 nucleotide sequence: TGTGCCAGCAGCTTTAGTTTTACAGAACCGCACTTTCGCACAGATACGCAGTATTTT. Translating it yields CASSFSFTEPHFRTDTQYF.

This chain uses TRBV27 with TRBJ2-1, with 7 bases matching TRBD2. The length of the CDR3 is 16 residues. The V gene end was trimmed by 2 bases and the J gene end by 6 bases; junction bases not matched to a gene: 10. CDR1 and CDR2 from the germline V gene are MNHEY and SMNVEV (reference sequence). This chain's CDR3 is CASSLLSGDGSNEQFF. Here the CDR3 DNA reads TGTGCCAGCAGTTTACTAAGCGGGGATGGAAGCAATGAGCAGTTCTTC.

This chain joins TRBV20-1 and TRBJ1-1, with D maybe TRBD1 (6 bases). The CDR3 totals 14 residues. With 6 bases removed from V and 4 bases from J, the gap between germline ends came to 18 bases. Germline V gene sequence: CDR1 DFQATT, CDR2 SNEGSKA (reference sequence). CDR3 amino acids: CSAPRFGGGTEAFF. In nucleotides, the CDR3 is TGCAGTGCGCCTAGGTTTGGGGGCGGCACTGAAGCTTTCTTT.

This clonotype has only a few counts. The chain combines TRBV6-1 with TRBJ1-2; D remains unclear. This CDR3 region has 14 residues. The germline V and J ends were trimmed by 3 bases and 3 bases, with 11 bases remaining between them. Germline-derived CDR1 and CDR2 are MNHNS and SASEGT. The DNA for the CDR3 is TGTGCCAGCAGTGACCGGGGAATGCACTATGGCTACACCTTC. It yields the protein CASSDRGMHYGYTF.

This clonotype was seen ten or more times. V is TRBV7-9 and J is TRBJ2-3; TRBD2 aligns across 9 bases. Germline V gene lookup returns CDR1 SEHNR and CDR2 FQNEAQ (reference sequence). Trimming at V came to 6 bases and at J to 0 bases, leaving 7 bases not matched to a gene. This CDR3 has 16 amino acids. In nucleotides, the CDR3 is TGTGCCAGCAGACCGAGTAGCGGGAGAAGCACAGATACGCAGTATTTT. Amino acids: CASRPSSGRSTDTQYF.

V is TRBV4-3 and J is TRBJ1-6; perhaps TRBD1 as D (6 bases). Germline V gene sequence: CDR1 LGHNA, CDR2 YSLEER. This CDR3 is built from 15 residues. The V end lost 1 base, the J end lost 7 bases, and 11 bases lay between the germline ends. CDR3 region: CASSQGTGRNSPLHF. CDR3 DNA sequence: TGCGCCAGCAGCCAAGGAACAGGGCGGAATTCACCCCTCCACTTT.

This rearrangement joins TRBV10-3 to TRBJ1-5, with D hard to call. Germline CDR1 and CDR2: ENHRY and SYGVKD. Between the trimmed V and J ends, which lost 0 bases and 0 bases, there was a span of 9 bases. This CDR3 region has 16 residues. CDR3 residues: CAISESFRDSNQPQHF. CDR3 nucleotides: TGTGCCATCAGTGAGTCGTTTCGCGATAGCAATCAGCCCCAGCATTTT.

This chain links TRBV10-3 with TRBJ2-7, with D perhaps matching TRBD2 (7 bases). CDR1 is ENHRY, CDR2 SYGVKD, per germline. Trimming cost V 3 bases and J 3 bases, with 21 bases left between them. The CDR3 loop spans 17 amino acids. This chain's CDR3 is CAISDYQYYREGYEQYF. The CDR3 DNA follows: TGTGCCATCAGTGACTACCAGTATTACAGGGAGGGCTACGAGCAGTACTTC.

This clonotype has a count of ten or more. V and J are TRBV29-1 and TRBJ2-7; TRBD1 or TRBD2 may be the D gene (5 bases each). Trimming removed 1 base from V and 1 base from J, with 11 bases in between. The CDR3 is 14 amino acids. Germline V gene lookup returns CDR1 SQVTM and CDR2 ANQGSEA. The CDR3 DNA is TGCAGCGTTGAAGGAGGGACGGGGTCCTACGAGCAGTACTTC. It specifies CSVEGGTGSYEQYF.

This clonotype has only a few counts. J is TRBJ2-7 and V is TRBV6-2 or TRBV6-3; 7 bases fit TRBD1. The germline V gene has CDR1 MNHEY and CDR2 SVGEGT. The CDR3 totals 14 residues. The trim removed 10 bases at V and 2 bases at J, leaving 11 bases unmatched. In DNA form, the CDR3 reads TGTGCCACCAGAGCCGGGACAGACGCCTACGAGCAGTACTTC. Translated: CATRAGTDAYEQYF.

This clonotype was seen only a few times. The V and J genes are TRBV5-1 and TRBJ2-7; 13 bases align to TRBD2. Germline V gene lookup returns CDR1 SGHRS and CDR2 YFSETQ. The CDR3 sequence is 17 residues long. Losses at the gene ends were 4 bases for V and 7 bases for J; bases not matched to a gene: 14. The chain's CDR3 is CASSPTSGREFPQEQYF. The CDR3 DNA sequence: TGCGCCAGCAGCCCTACTAGCGGGAGGGAATTTCCGCAAGAGCAGTACTTC.

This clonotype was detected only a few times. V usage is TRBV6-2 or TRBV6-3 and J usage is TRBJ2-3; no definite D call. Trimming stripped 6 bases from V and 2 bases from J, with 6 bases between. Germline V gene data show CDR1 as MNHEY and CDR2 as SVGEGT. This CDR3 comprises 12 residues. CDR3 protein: CASSEHTDTQYF. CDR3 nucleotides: TGTGCCAGCAGCGAACACACAGATACGCAGTATTTT.

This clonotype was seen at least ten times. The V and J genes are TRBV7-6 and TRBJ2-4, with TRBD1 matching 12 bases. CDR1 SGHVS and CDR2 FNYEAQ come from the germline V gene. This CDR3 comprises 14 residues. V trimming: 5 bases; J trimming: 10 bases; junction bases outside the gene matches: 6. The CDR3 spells CASSPGQGAFIQYF. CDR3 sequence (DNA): TGTGCCAGCAGCCCGGGACAGGGGGCCTTTATTCAGTACTTC.

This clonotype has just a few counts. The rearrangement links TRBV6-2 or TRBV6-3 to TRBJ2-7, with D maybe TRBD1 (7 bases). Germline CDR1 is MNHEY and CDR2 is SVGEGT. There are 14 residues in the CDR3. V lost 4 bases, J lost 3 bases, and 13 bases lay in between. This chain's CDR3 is CASSSWRGHYEQYF. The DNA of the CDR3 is TGTGCCAGCAGTTCATGGAGGGGGCACTACGAGCAGTACTTC.

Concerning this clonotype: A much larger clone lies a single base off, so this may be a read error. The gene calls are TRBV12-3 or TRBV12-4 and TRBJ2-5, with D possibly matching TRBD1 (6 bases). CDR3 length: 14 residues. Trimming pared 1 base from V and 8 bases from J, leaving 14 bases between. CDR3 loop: CASSLDTGMDTQYF. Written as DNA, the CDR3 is TGTGCCAGCAGTTTAGATACAGGGATGGATACCCAGTACTTC.

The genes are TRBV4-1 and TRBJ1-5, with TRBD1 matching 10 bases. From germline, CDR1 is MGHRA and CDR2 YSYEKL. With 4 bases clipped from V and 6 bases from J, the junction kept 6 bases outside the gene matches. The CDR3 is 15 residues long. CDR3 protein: CASSPGTGVTQPQHF. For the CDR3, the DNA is TGCGCCAGCAGCCCAGGGACAGGGGTTACTCAGCCCCAGCATTTT.

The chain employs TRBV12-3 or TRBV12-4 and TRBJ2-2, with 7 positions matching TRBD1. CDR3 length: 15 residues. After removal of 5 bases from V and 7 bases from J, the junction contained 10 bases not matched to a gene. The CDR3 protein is CASSQTGKESGELFF. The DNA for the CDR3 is TGTGCCAGCAGTCAGACAGGGAAGGAGAGCGGGGAGCTGTTTTTT.

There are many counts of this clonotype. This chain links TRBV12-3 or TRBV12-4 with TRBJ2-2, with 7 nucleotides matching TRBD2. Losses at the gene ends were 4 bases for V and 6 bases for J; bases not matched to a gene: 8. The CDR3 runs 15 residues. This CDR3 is CASSSVLASPGELFF. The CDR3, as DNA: TGTGCCAGCAGTTCGGTACTAGCGAGTCCCGGGGAGCTGTTTTTT.

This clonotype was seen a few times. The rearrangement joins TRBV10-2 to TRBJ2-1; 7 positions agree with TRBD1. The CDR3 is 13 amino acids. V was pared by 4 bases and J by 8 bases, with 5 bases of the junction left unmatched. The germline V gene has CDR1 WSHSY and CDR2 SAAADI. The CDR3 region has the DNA TGCGCCAGCAGTGTGAACAGGGGATATGAGCAGTTCTTC. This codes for CASSVNRGYEQFF.

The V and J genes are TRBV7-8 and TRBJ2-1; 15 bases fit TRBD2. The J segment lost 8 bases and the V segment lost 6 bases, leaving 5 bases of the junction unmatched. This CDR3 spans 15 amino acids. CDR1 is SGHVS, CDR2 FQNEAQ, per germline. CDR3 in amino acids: CASSWTSGRGDEQFF. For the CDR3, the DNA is TGTGCCAGCAGTTGGACTAGCGGGAGGGGGGATGAGCAGTTCTTC.